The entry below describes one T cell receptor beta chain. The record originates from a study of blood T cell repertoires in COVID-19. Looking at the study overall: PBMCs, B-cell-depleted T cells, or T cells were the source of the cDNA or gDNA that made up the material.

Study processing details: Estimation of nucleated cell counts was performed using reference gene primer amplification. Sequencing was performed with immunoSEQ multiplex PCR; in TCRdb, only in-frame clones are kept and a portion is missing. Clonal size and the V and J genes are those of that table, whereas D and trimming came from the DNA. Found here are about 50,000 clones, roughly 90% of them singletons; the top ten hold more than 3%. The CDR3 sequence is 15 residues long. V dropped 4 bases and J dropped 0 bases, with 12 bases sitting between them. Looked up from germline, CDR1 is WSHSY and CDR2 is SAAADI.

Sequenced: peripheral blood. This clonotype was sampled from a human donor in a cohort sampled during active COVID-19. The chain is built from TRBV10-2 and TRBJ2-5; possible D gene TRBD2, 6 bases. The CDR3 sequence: CASSVLASDQETQYF. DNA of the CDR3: TGCGCCAGCAGTGTTCTAGCGTCCGACCAAGAGACCCAGTACTTC.